These 31 T cell receptor beta chains were sequenced from one sample in a study of beta chain features in type 1 diabetes. Study conclusions and caveats: There was a moderate but significant shortening of TCRB CDR3s in all four CD4+ subsets of Type 1 diabetes patients.

These receptors are not linked to any known antigen. Expressed TCRB transcripts were sequenced because the isolated RNA had all been reverse transcribed beforehand. The method was immunoSEQ multiplex PCR; TCRdb's version includes in-frame clones alone and lacks a portion of them. The sample shows 630,000 or so clones, over 11% of them seen only once. The sample comprised naive CD4+ T cells from blood. Every receptor here comes from a man in his late teens or twenties with type 1 diabetes.

The V call is TRBV9, the J call TRBJ1-3, with 7 bases fitting TRBD1. Germline trimming cut 7 bases from V and 0 bases from J; bases unmatched to any gene: 4. CDR1 and CDR2 (germline): SGDLS, YYNGEE. CDR3 length: 14 amino acids. CDR3 sequence reads: CASPGTVSGNTIYF. DNA for the CDR3: TGTGCCAGCCCGGGGACAGTCTCTGGAAACACCATATATTTT.

This clone was observed a handful of times. V is TRBV6-5 and J is TRBJ2-3; D is unclear. Germline V gives CDR1 MNHEY, CDR2 SVGAGI. This CDR3 has 14 amino acids. Trimming took 4 bases from V and 0 from J, leaving 8 bases between them. The CDR3 spells CASSLSVSTDTQYF. The CDR3 DNA reads as TGTGCCAGCAGTTTGTCGGTTAGCACAGATACGCAGTATTTT.

This clone was observed a few times. V gene TRBV5-6 combines with J gene TRBJ2-1; maybe TRBD2 (6 bases). This CDR3 is 13 amino acids long. The germline V and J ends were trimmed by 4 bases and 9 bases, with 14 bases remaining between them. Germline CDR1 reads SGHDT; CDR2 reads YYEEEE. DNA of the CDR3: TGTGCCAGCAGCCCCCTATGGGGAGGTGAGCAGTTCTTC. Amino acids: CASSPLWGGEQFF. Together with reference TRBV5-6 and TRBJ2-1, the CDR3 gives the full variable domain: DAGVTQSPTHLIKTRGQQVTLRCSPKSGHDTVSWYQQALGQGPQFIFQYYEEEERQRGNFPDRFSGHQFPNYSSELNVNALLLGDSALYLCASSPLWGGEQFFGPGTRLTVL.

This clone was found a few times. V and J are TRBV6-4 and TRBJ2-1; 9 bases are shared with TRBD2. V gave up 5 bases and J gave up 2 bases; unmatched junction bases: 4. Germline V gives CDR1 MRHNA, CDR2 SNTAGT. The CDR3 covers 15 residues. CDR3 amino acids: CASSSTSGAYNEQFF. DNA of the CDR3: TGTGCCAGCAGTTCGACTAGCGGAGCCTACAATGAGCAGTTCTTC.

Only a few counts were recorded for this clone. V and J are TRBV5-1 and TRBJ2-1; 7 bases line up with TRBD1. Germline V gives CDR1 SGHRS, CDR2 YFSETQ. The length of the CDR3 is 15 residues. Trimming took 4 bases from V and 3 from J; bases not matched to a gene: 7. CDR3 amino acids: CASSLTTGFYNEQFF. The CDR3 DNA reads as TGCGCCAGCAGCCTCACGACAGGGTTCTACAATGAGCAGTTCTTC.

This clone showed up just a few times. The chain has TRBV29-1 and TRBJ1-6, with TRBD1 matching 7 bases. The CDR3 has 13 amino acids. With V trimmed by 6 bases and J by 6 bases, 5 bases remained unmatched. CDR1 and CDR2 from the germline V gene are SQVTM and ANQGSEA. CDR3 bases: TGCAGCGTCGGGACAGACCCTAATTCACCCCTCCACTTT. Residues: CSVGTDPNSPLHF.

The rearrangement uses TRBV6-5 and TRBJ1-4, with D unresolved. V gave up 2 bases and J gave up 10 bases, with 11 bases separating them. This CDR3 is built from 13 residues. Germline lookup yields CDR1 MNHEY and CDR2 SVGAGI. The CDR3 loop is CASSYGPGGKLFF. Here the CDR3 DNA reads TGTGCCAGCAGTTACGGGCCGGGAGGAAAACTGTTTTTT.

This sequence joins TRBV2 and TRBJ1-6; D perhaps matches TRBD1 (5 bases). The CDR3 runs to 12 residues. The V and J ends lost 2 bases and 9 bases respectively, with 5 bases between them. The germline V gene has CDR1 SNHLY and CDR2 FYNNEI. CDR3 nucleotides: TGTGCCAGCAGTGAAACAGGTTCACCCCTCCACTTT. Amino acids: CASSETGSPLHF.

V gene TRBV27 combines with J gene TRBJ1-2; 7 nucleotides match TRBD1. V gave up 5 bases and J gave up 2 bases; unmatched junction bases: 8. Germline V gene sequence: CDR1 MNHEY, CDR2 SMNVEV (reference sequence). This CDR3 comprises 15 residues. DNA of the CDR3: TGTGCCAGCAGTCCGCAGGGGGTAGTAAACTATGGCTACACCTTC. Translating gives CASSPQGVVNYGYTF.

This clone has more than one count but fewer than ten. V is TRBV7-3 and J is TRBJ2-3; 7 nucleotides match TRBD2. Germline CDR1 reads SGHTA; CDR2 reads FQGTGA. V lost 5 bases to trimming and J lost 6 bases; unmatched junction nucleotides: 2. The CDR3 is 12 amino acids. CDR3 sequence reads: CASSPGGDTQYF. CDR3 in DNA: TGTGCCAGCAGCCCCGGGGGGGATACGCAGTATTTT.

This clone has only a few counts. The identical CDR3 is also encoded by other nucleotide sequences in the sample. This chain links TRBV5-1 with TRBJ1-5; D is undetermined. This CDR3 comprises 13 residues. The V end was cut by 0 bases, the J end by 4 bases, with 5 bases between. Germline lookup yields CDR1 SGHRS and CDR2 YFSETQ. For the CDR3, the DNA is TGCGCCAGCAGCTTGGACGGAAATCAGCCCCAGCATTTT. Translating gives CASSLDGNQPQHF. The full variable domain, rest sourced from reference TRBV5-1 and TRBJ1-5, is KAGVTQTPRYLIKTRGQQVTLSCSPISGHRSVSWYQQTPGQGLQFLFEYFSETQRNKGNFPGRFSGRQFSNSRSEMNVSTLELGDSALYLCASSLDGNQPQHFGDGTRLSIL.

The CDR3 sequence is CASSLDRVPYEQYF. Written as DNA, the CDR3 is TGTGCCAGCAGCTTGGACAGGGTCCCCTACGAGCAGTACTTC. This sequence joins TRBV7-9 and TRBJ2-7; 8 bases match TRBD1. The CDR3 length is 14 residues. The junction had 3 bases not matched to a gene; V was cut back by 3 bases and J by 2 bases. Germline V gene sequence: CDR1 SEHNR, CDR2 FQNEAQ (reference sequence).

The chain recombines TRBV9 with TRBJ2-1; D remains ambiguous. This CDR3 contains 12 residues. Trimming removed 0 bases from V and 7 bases from J, with 5 bases in between. Germline loops: CDR1 SGDLS, CDR2 YYNGEE. DNA for the CDR3: TGTGCCAGCAGCGTAGGGGCTAATGAGCAGTTCTTC. Its translation is CASSVGANEQFF.

The chain is built from TRBV2 and TRBJ2-5; no clear D gene. Germline-derived CDR1 and CDR2 are SNHLY and FYNNEI. V dropped 5 bases and J dropped 4 bases, with 11 bases sitting between them. This CDR3 has 13 residues. CDR3 sequence: CASSSEDRETQYF. Written as DNA, the CDR3 is TGTGCCAGCAGTAGCGAAGACCGAGAGACCCAGTACTTC.

This clone appeared a few times. The gene calls are TRBV28 and TRBJ2-3; 9 nucleotides align to TRBD2. V shed 6 bases and J 6 bases; nucleotides not matched to a gene: 16. This CDR3 has 17 amino acids. The germline V gene has CDR1 MDHEN and CDR2 SYDVKM. The CDR3 spells CASSLERGAYPRDTQYF. The CDR3 DNA is TGTGCCAGCAGCCTAGAGCGGGGGGCGTACCCTCGGGATACGCAGTATTTT.

The gene calls are TRBV5-1 and TRBJ2-5; the D gene is possibly TRBD2 (5 bases). Trimming stripped 0 bases from V and 5 bases from J, with 14 bases between. The CDR3 totals 15 residues. Germline CDR1 SGHRS, CDR2 YFSETQ. CDR3 nucleotides: TGCGCCAGCAGCTTGGCTATGCTAGCCCATGAGACCCAGTACTTC. This sequence encodes CASSLAMLAHETQYF.

The rearrangement uses TRBV5-6 and TRBJ2-1; D remains unclear. V lost 1 base, J lost 8 bases, and 10 bases lay in between. Germline V CDR1 and CDR2: SGHDT, YYEEEE. The CDR3 contains 13 residues. This chain's CDR3 is CASSLLFRHEQFF. For the CDR3, the DNA is TGTGCCAGCAGCTTGCTCTTCCGACATGAGCAGTTCTTC. Based on the CDR3 plus reference TRBV5-6 and TRBJ2-1, the full variable domain is DAGVTQSPTHLIKTRGQQVTLRCSPKSGHDTVSWYQQALGQGPQFIFQYYEEEERQRGNFPDRFSGHQFPNYSSELNVNALLLGDSALYLCASSLLFRHEQFFGPGTRLTVL.

The sample holds a few counts of this clone. In nucleotides, the CDR3 is TGTGCCTGGCAGGGATCCACAGATACGCAGTATTTT. It encodes CAWQGSTDTQYF. This chain connects TRBV30 to TRBJ2-3, with D perhaps matching TRBD1 (5 bases). Trimming removed 5 bases from V and 2 bases from J, with 8 bases in between. The CDR3 is made up of 12 amino acids. CDR1 and CDR2 (germline): GTSNPN, SVGIG (reference sequence).

The rearrangement joins TRBV19 to TRBJ2-5; 7 positions match TRBD1. The CDR3 consists of 15 residues. Trimming cost V 5 bases and J 5 bases; bases outside gene matches: 11. From germline, CDR1 is LNHDA and CDR2 SQIVND (reference sequence). For the CDR3, the DNA is TGTGCCAGTAGTGTTAGTGGACAGGCGGGCGAGACCCAGTACTTC. Translating gives CASSVSGQAGETQYF.

This clone was seen a few times. This sequence joins TRBV5-6 and TRBJ2-7; a possible D gene is TRBD1 (6 bases). The germline V and J ends were trimmed by 3 bases and 2 bases, with 15 bases remaining between them. In germline, CDR1 is SGHDT, CDR2 YYEEEE. This CDR3 contains 15 residues. DNA of the CDR3: TGTGCCAGCAGCTCGCCGGGACACGGGCCCTACGAGCAGTACTTC. Protein: CASSSPGHGPYEQYF.

V usage is TRBV5-1 and J usage is TRBJ2-1, with 9 bases lining up with TRBD2. The J segment lost 6 bases and the V segment lost 6 bases, leaving 7 bases of the junction unmatched. The CDR3 runs to 14 residues. The germline CDR1 and CDR2 sequences are SGHRS and YFSETQ. The CDR3 spells CASTRLAGTNEQFF. The DNA for the CDR3 is TGCGCCAGCACTCGCCTAGCGGGAACCAATGAGCAGTTCTTC.

J is TRBJ1-2 and V is TRBV20-1, with D possibly TRBD1 on 5 matching bases. The ends were cut back, 7 bases at V and 4 bases at J, with 10 bases in the middle. The germline V gene encodes CDR1 DFQATT and CDR2 SNEGSKA (reference sequence). The CDR3 extends over 11 amino acids. The CDR3 loop is CSGGAAYGYTF. CDR3 nucleotide sequence: TGCAGTGGTGGGGCGGCCTATGGCTACACCTTC.

The chain recombines TRBV15 with TRBJ2-7; D is uncertain. The CDR3 has 11 residues. The V gene's germline CDR1 is LNHNV and CDR2 YYDKDF (reference sequence). V shed 3 bases and J shed 3 bases, with 3 bases lying between them. CDR3 bases: TGTGCCACCAGCAGCCTCTACGAGCAGTACTTC. Protein sequence: CATSSLYEQYF.

The CDR3 nucleotides read TGTGCCAGCAGCTTAGCGCCAAGAGACAGGGCCAACGTCCTGACTTTC. Its translation is CASSLAPRDRANVLTF. The chain carries TRBV7-2 and TRBJ2-6; D is ambiguous. Trimming left V 0 bases short and J 5 bases short, with 11 bases between. CDR3 length equals 16 residues. CDR1 and CDR2 from the germline V gene are SGHTA and FQGNSA.

V and J are TRBV5-1 and TRBJ2-1; D possibly corresponds to TRBD2 (6 bases). V lost 1 base to trimming and J lost 8 bases, with 28 bases between them. CDR3 size: 19 residues. CDR1 is SGHRS and CDR2 is YFSETQ in the germline V gene. CDR3 loop: CASSLSTYGRNPMVDEQFF. The CDR3, as DNA: TGCGCCAGCAGCTTGTCCACTTACGGGAGAAATCCCATGGTGGATGAGCAGTTCTTC.

This chain connects TRBV2 to TRBJ2-1; TRBD2 agrees at 8 bases. Germline assignment: CDR1 SNHLY and CDR2 FYNNEI. The V and J ends lost 3 bases and 9 bases, in that order; junction bases with no gene match: 4. The CDR3 covers 13 residues. This chain's CDR3 is CASSDGRGGEQFF. The CDR3 DNA follows: TGTGCCAGCAGTGACGGGAGGGGAGGTGAGCAGTTCTTC.

The chain is built from TRBV7-9 and TRBJ2-2, with D possibly TRBD1 on 6 matching bases. CDR3 size: 14 residues. V lost 6 bases, J lost 1 base, and 9 bases lay in between. Germline-derived CDR1 and CDR2 are SEHNR and FQNEAQ (reference sequence). The CDR3 coding sequence is TGTGCCAGCAGATTGGGACAGAACACCGGGGAGCTGTTTTTT. As protein: CASRLGQNTGELFF.

In this sample, this clone turned up a few times. This CDR3 is CASSSGRVYEQYF. CDR3 sequence (DNA): TGTGCCAGCAGTTCGGGACGGGTCTACGAGCAGTACTTC. This chain uses TRBV2 with TRBJ2-7; D may match TRBD1 or TRBD2 (5 bases each). The CDR3 is 13 residues long. The germline V and J ends were trimmed by 5 bases and 3 bases, with 11 bases remaining between them. Germline CDR1 and CDR2: SNHLY and FYNNEI.

The chain couples TRBV6-6 to TRBJ2-5, with D unclear. CDR1 and CDR2 from the germline V gene are MNHNY and SVGAGI (reference sequence). V shed 6 bases and J shed 5 bases, with 19 bases lying between them. The CDR3 contains 15 residues. The CDR3 DNA reads as TGTGCCAGCAGCCAAATCCCCGCCAATGACGAGACCCAGTACTTC. It yields the protein CASSQIPANDETQYF.

This clone has more than one count but fewer than ten. The chain joins TRBV30 to TRBJ1-5; D unresolved. The CDR3 totals 13 residues. Per germline, CDR1 GTSNPN and CDR2 SVGIG (reference sequence). V was shortened by 0 bases and J by 9 bases, with 12 bases between the two germline ends. CDR3 loop: CAWSVDTTGPQHF. The DNA for the CDR3 is TGTGCCTGGAGTGTAGACACAACGGGGCCCCAGCATTTT. The whole variable domain, filled in from reference TRBV30 and TRBJ1-5, reads SQTIHQWPATLVQPVGSPLSLECTVEGTSNPNLYWYRQAAGRGLQLLFYSVGIGQISSEVPQNLSASRPQDRQFILSSKKLLLSDSGFYLCAWSVDTTGPQHFGDGTRLSIL.

This clone was seen a few times. This chain links TRBV30 with TRBJ2-2, with D maybe TRBD1 (6 bases). CDR3 length: 13 amino acids. Germline loops: CDR1 GTSNPN, CDR2 SVGIG (reference sequence). Between the trimmed V and J ends, which lost 4 bases and 1 base, there was a span of 7 bases. The CDR3 spells CAWMTGNTGELFF. The DNA of the CDR3 is TGTGCCTGGATGACAGGGAACACCGGGGAGCTGTTTTTT.